These T cell receptor beta chains were read from a single sample in a study of control samples from healthy donors and cancer patients. Profiling relied on immunoSEQ multiplex PCR, and the TCRdb table lists in-frame clones only, not all of them. The sample has around 110,000 clones, more than 85% seen once. The material sequenced was blood. Source of these receptors: a man aged 25 to 40 in good health. Both conserved end residues are part of each CDR3. D genes are given only for firm matches. Expanded clones get a size class; other rows say once, few or many, or leave the size out.

v_gene,j_gene,d_gene,abundance,CDR3aa,CDR3nt
TRBV9,TRBJ1-1,.,.,CASSVRATEAFF,TGTGCCAGCAGCGTGCGGGCCACTGAAGCTTTCTTT
TRBV5-1,TRBJ2-1,.,once,CASRWRGGGYNEQFF,TGCGCCAGCAGATGGAGGGGGGGCGGGTACAATGAGCAGTTCTTC
TRBV30,TRBJ1-2,.,.,CAWSATPERHGYTF,TGTGCCTGGAGTGCCACCCCGGAGCGGCATGGCTACACCTTC
TRBV7-2,TRBJ1-1,.,.,CASSSRTAMNTEAFF,TGTGCCAGCAGCTCCAGGACAGCCATGAACACTGAAGCTTTCTTT
TRBV5-5,TRBJ2-1,.,.,CASSGARSRVNEQFF,TGTGCCAGCAGCGGGGCGCGTTCGCGGGTCAATGAGCAGTTCTTC
TRBV6-4,TRBJ1-2,TRBD1,.,CASSASYRGDGYTF,TGTGCCAGCAGTGCATCGTACAGGGGAGATGGCTACACCTTC
TRBV7-6,TRBJ1-1,.,.,CASSEGGGFEAFF,TGTGCCAGCAGCGAGGGAGGGGGGTTTGAAGCTTTCTTT
TRBV21-1,TRBJ1-6,.,.,CASSTPRTGPSSYNSPLHF,TGTGCCAGCAGCACCCCAAGGACAGGGCCCAGCTCCTATAATTCACCCCTCCACTTT
TRBV5-8,TRBJ1-5,.,.,CASSRDRNQPQHF,TGTGCCAGCAGCCGCGACAGGAATCAGCCCCAGCATTTT
TRBV5-1,TRBJ1-4,.,once,CASSLQGVNEKLFF,TGCGCCAGCAGCTTGCAGGGCGTGAATGAAAAACTGTTTTTT
TRBV11-2,TRBJ2-3,.,once,CASSRQSGGTDTQYF,TGTGCCAGCAGCCGACAGAGTGGTGGCACAGATACGCAGTATTTT
TRBV5-4,TRBJ2-1,TRBD2,.,CASSLQLAGTMFF,TGTGCCAGCAGCCTCCAACTAGCGGGGACGATGTTCTTC
TRBV7-2,TRBJ2-3,.,.,CASSTRSAGLGAQYF,TGTGCCAGCAGCACCCGGTCGGCGGGCCTGGGGGCGCAGTATTTT
TRBV28,TRBJ1-4,.,.,CASSLSGPSLGLGEKLFF,TGTGCCAGCAGTTTATCCGGCCCGTCTCTGGGGCTCGGTGAAAAACTGTTTTTT
TRBV7-2,TRBJ1-1,.,.,CASSLAQGGYTEAFF,TGTGCCAGCAGCTTAGCGCAGGGAGGCTACACTGAAGCTTTCTTT
TRBV11-3,TRBJ1-3,.,.,CASSLSPGNTIYF,TGTGCCAGCAGCTTAAGTCCCGGAAACACCATATATTTT
TRBV5-8,TRBJ2-1,TRBD2,.,CASSLALDAGLANRLEQFF,TGTGCCAGCAGCTTGGCTCTGGACGCCGGACTAGCGAACCGACTCGAGCAGTTCTTC
TRBV27,TRBJ2-3,.,.,CASRPFRTADTQYF,TGTGCCAGCAGGCCCTTCAGGACGGCAGATACGCAGTATTTT
TRBV30,TRBJ1-2,TRBD1,.,CAWSGSDRGSYTF,TGTGCCTGGAGTGGGTCCGACAGGGGAAGCTACACCTTC
TRBV18,TRBJ2-1,TRBD2,once,CASSPQLAGTLRNNEQFF,TGTGCCAGCTCACCACAACTAGCGGGGACCCTTCGAAACAATGAGCAGTTCTTC
TRBV27,TRBJ1-5,.,.,CASSLSRNQPQHF,TGTGCCAGCAGTTTGTCCCGGAATCAGCCCCAGCATTTT
TRBV6-4,TRBJ2-3,.,few,CASSDSGKDTQYF,TGTGCCAGCAGTGACTCAGGGAAAGATACGCAGTATTTT
TRBV10-3,TRBJ2-1,.,.,CAISESGSRNDEQFF,TGTGCCATCAGTGAGTCTGGTTCCCGGAACGATGAGCAGTTCTTC
TRBV23-1,TRBJ1-5,.,.,CASCPGTGRQGMGNQPQHF,TGCGCCAGCTGCCCAGGTACGGGGAGGCAGGGAATGGGCAATCAGCCCCAGCATTTT
TRBV18,TRBJ1-2,.,.,CASSPAGQSYGYTF,TGTGCCAGCTCACCCGCAGGGCAATCCTATGGCTACACCTTC
TRBV7-8,TRBJ2-5,.,.,CASSLAPGVIGETQYF,TGTGCCAGCAGCTTAGCGCCGGGGGTGATCGGAGAGACCCAGTACTTC
TRBV9,TRBJ1-1,.,.,CASSVGTPEAFF,TGTGCCAGCAGCGTAGGGACCCCTGAAGCTTTCTTT
TRBV5-1,TRBJ1-1,TRBD1,.,CASSHDRGRPNTEAFF,TGCGCCAGCAGCCATGACAGGGGGAGGCCTAACACTGAAGCTTTCTTT
TRBV7-8,TRBJ2-7,TRBD2,.,CASSVLAMSSYEQYF,TGTGCCAGCAGCGTACTAGCGATGAGCTCCTACGAGCAGTACTTC
TRBV5-1,TRBJ2-7,.,.,CASRKIEGSYEQYF,TGCGCCAGCAGAAAAATAGAGGGGAGTTACGAGCAGTACTTC
TRBV9,TRBJ1-2,.,.,CASRGGNYGYTF,TGTGCCAGCCGGGGGGGTAACTATGGCTACACCTTC
TRBV18,TRBJ2-2,.,.,CASSPRGIENTGELFF,TGTGCCAGCTCACCACGGGGTATAGAGAACACCGGGGAGCTGTTTTTT
TRBV19,TRBJ1-6,.,.,CASSIFFDRSSNSPLHF,TGTGCCAGTAGTATCTTTTTCGACAGGTCGTCAAATTCACCCCTCCACTTT
TRBV5-4,TRBJ1-1,.,.,CASSWPGDTEAFF,TGTGCCAGCAGCTGGCCGGGGGACACTGAAGCTTTCTTT
TRBV6-6,TRBJ1-1,.,.,CASSDGTTEAFF,TGTGCCAGCAGTGACGGTACCACTGAAGCTTTCTTT
TRBV5-1,TRBJ1-2,.,.,CASRLDGGYGYTF,TGCGCCAGCAGATTGGATGGAGGGTATGGCTACACCTTC
TRBV27,TRBJ1-1,TRBD1,.,CASSSRDRGFMNTEAFF,TGTGCCAGCAGTTCCCGGGACAGGGGCTTCATGAACACTGAAGCTTTCTTT
TRBV5-4,TRBJ2-3,.,.,CASSPMPQSDTQYF,TGTGCCAGCAGCCCGATGCCTCAGTCGGATACGCAGTATTTT
TRBV3-1/TRBV3-2,TRBJ1-1,TRBD1,.,CASSQGAGTEAFF,TGTGCCAGCAGTCAGGGGGCGGGAACTGAAGCTTTCTTT
TRBV10-3,TRBJ2-3,.,.,CAISESGVADTQYF,TGTGCCATCAGTGAGAGTGGGGTTGCAGATACGCAGTATTTT
TRBV19,TRBJ1-1,.,.,CASSIGGAEAFF,TGTGCCAGTAGTATAGGGGGCGCTGAAGCTTTCTTT
TRBV30,TRBJ2-2,TRBD1,.,CAWTLPGTAGELFF,TGTGCCTGGACATTACCCGGGACAGCCGGGGAGCTGTTTTTT
TRBV24-1,TRBJ1-1,TRBD1,few,CATSPRGQAEAFF,TGTGCCACCAGCCCCAGGGGGCAGGCTGAAGCTTTCTTT
TRBV9,TRBJ1-6,.,.,CASSVAAGGGNSPLHF,TGTGCCAGCAGCGTAGCTGCCGGGGGGGGTAATTCACCCCTCCACTTT
TRBV7-2,TRBJ1-5,.,.,CASSLGGGSNQPQHF,TGTGCCAGCAGCTTAGGGGGCGGCAGCAATCAGCCCCAGCATTTT
TRBV7-9,TRBJ1-2,.,once,CASRRGTERHYGYTF,TGTGCCAGCAGACGAGGGACCGAAAGACACTATGGCTACACCTTC
TRBV28,TRBJ2-5,.,.,CASSLGLGETQYF,TGTGCCAGCAGTTTAGGACTGGGGGAGACCCAGTACTTC
TRBV7-9,TRBJ1-4,.,.,CASMGGITNEKLFF,TGTGCCAGCATGGGGGGTATCACTAATGAAAAACTGTTTTTT
TRBV6-5,TRBJ1-5,.,.,CASSYSGQPQHF,TGTGCCAGCAGTTACTCGGGCCAGCCCCAGCATTTT
TRBV5-5,TRBJ2-7,TRBD1,.,CASSLAGTGATYSYEQYF,TGTGCCAGCAGCTTGGCAGGGACAGGGGCAACCTACTCCTACGAGCAGTACTTC
TRBV12-3/TRBV12-4,TRBJ1-2,.,few,CASSLGPLGYTF,TGTGCCAGCAGTTTAGGTCCCCTAGGCTACACCTTC
TRBV10-3,TRBJ2-3,.,.,CAISVGGDTDTQYF,TGTGCCATCAGTGTCGGCGGGGACACAGATACGCAGTATTTT
TRBV7-9,TRBJ2-1,TRBD1,.,CAGNRDRTYNEQFF,TGTGCCGGGAACCGGGACAGGACCTACAATGAGCAGTTCTTC
TRBV6-5,TRBJ1-6,.,.,CATSIDVLGSPLHF,TGTGCCACCTCAATCGACGTGCTCGGGTCACCCCTCCACTTT
TRBV27,TRBJ1-2,.,few,CASSKSRGRDGYTF,TGTGCCAGCAGTAAAAGCCGGGGCCGGGATGGCTACACCTTC
TRBV10-3,TRBJ1-1,.,.,CAIRRKGDTEAFF,TGTGCCATCAGGAGAAAGGGAGATACTGAAGCTTTCTTT
TRBV29-1,TRBJ1-1,TRBD1,.,CSVFDRGNTEAFF,TGCAGCGTTTTCGACAGGGGGAACACTGAAGCTTTCTTT